The 22 T cell receptor beta chains presented below share a single source sample, sequenced in a study of blood T cell repertoires in COVID-19. Profiled with immunoSEQ multiplex PCR; TCRdb holds only in-frame clones, not every one. The sample shows 150,000 to 200,000 clones, over 75% of them seen only once. The sample was peripheral blood. These receptors were taken from a human donor in a cohort sampled during active COVID-19.

This clone was recorded once. The genes are TRBV27 and TRBJ2-7; 7 positions match TRBD1. The V gene's germline CDR1 is MNHEY and CDR2 SMNVEV (reference sequence). The CDR3 sequence is 15 residues long. J lost 5 bases, V lost 7 bases, and 14 bases had no gene match. CDR3 residues: CASTPLQAGGHEQYF. As DNA, the CDR3 is TGTGCCAGCACCCCTTTGCAGGCAGGGGGTCACGAGCAGTACTTC.

J is TRBJ1-1 and V is TRBV3-1 (or the pseudogene TRBV3-2); tentatively, D is TRBD1 (5 bases). The V gene's germline CDR1 is LGHDT and CDR2 YNNKEL (reference sequence). V shed 6 bases and J shed 2 bases, with 13 bases lying between them. This CDR3 spans 14 amino acids. The CDR3 region has the DNA TGTGCCAGCAGAAAACTGGGGGGAAACACTGAAGCTTTCTTT. Translated, it gives CASRKLGGNTEAFF.

This chain joins TRBV7-2 and TRBJ1-2; 8 bases are shared with TRBD1. This CDR3 has 16 residues. Losses at the gene ends were 3 bases for V and 0 bases for J; bases not matched to a gene: 6. Germline V gene sequence: CDR1 SGHTA, CDR2 FQGNSA. The CDR3 sequence is CASSFRLQGANYGYTF. The DNA of the CDR3 is TGTGCCAGCAGCTTTAGGTTACAGGGGGCTAACTATGGCTACACCTTC.

There are a few counts of this clone. The chain combines TRBV7-2 with TRBJ1-4; D possibly corresponds to TRBD1 (5 bases). The CDR3 length is 15 residues. Germline lookup yields CDR1 SGHTA and CDR2 FQGNSA. V gave up 4 bases and J gave up 1 base, with 10 bases separating them. CDR3: CASSSDSVTNEKLFF. The CDR3 nucleotides read TGTGCCAGCAGCTCCGACAGTGTAACTAATGAAAAACTGTTTTTT.

The chain is built from TRBV5-6 and TRBJ1-5; TRBD1 matches 7 bases. With 3 bases clipped from V and 3 bases from J, the junction kept 3 bases outside the gene matches. This CDR3 comprises 14 residues. Germline assignment: CDR1 SGHDT and CDR2 YYEEEE. CDR3 DNA sequence: TGTGCCAGCAGCTGGGGGACAGTCAATCAGCCCCAGCATTTT. Its translation: CASSWGTVNQPQHF. Supplemented by reference TRBV5-6 and TRBJ1-5, the full variable domain reads DAGVTQSPTHLIKTRGQQVTLRCSPKSGHDTVSWYQQALGQGPQFIFQYYEEEERQRGNFPDRFSGHQFPNYSSELNVNALLLGDSALYLCASSWGTVNQPQHFGDGTRLSIL.

The V call is TRBV27, the J call TRBJ2-4, with unresolved D. The CDR3 has 13 amino acids. Germline V lookup: CDR1 MNHEY, CDR2 SMNVEV (reference sequence). Trimming pared 1 base from V and 6 bases from J, leaving 7 bases between. The CDR3 bases are TGTGCCAGCAGTTTATGGTACGGAAACATTCAGTACTTC. Its protein is CASSLWYGNIQYF.

The V call is TRBV2, the J call TRBJ2-5; 7 bases match TRBD2. This CDR3 is 16 amino acids long. V was clipped by 4 bases and J by 4 bases; unmatched bases: 12. Germline loops: CDR1 SNHLY, CDR2 FYNNEI. This CDR3 is CASSGLGGGVGETQYF. The CDR3 DNA is TGTGCCAGCAGTGGACTCGGCGGGGGAGTTGGAGAGACCCAGTACTTC.

This chain connects TRBV6-6 to TRBJ1-3; 9 bases map to TRBD1. Germline-derived CDR1 and CDR2 are MNHNY and SVGAGI (reference sequence). The CDR3 is made up of 14 amino acids. Unmatched junction bases numbered 2, after V lost 6 bases and J lost 2 bases. This CDR3 reads CASRQGATGNTIYF. The DNA for the CDR3 is TGTGCCAGCAGACAGGGGGCAACTGGAAACACCATATATTTT.

This chain joins TRBV11-3 and TRBJ1-1; TRBD1 aligns across 9 bases. The CDR3 is made up of 13 amino acids. Trimming took 6 bases from V and 12 from J; bases not matched to a gene: 11. Per germline, CDR1 SGHNT and CDR2 YENEEA. The CDR3 is CASSSDRGFSTFF. Written as DNA, the CDR3 is TGTGCCAGCAGTTCAGACAGGGGGTTCTCAACTTTCTTT. Combining the CDR3 with reference TRBV11-3 and TRBJ1-1 gives the whole variable domain EAGVVQSPRYKIIEKKQPVAFWCNPISGHNTLYWYLQNLGQGPELLIRYENEEAVDDSQLPKDRFSAERLKGVDSTLKIQPAELGDSAVYLCASSSDRGFSTFFGQGTRLTVV.

In its sample, this clone was seen once. V and J are TRBV6-2 or TRBV6-3 and TRBJ2-3; 7 bases line up with TRBD2. Germline assignment: CDR1 MNHEY and CDR2 SVGEGT. The CDR3 consists of 14 residues. Trimming removed 6 bases from V and 4 bases from J; junction bases left unmatched: 7. The CDR3 loop is CASSKSGAPDTQYF. The CDR3 region has the DNA TGTGCCAGCAGCAAGAGCGGGGCGCCAGATACGCAGTATTTT.

The gene calls are TRBV6-5 and TRBJ1-3; a possible D gene is TRBD1 (6 bases). The ends were cut back, 6 bases at V and 4 bases at J, with 13 bases in the middle. This CDR3 is built from 14 residues. Germline-derived CDR1 and CDR2 are MNHEY and SVGAGI. In DNA, the CDR3 is TGTGCCAGCAGCCTGTCAGGGGACGGAAACACCATATATTTT. Translated: CASSLSGDGNTIYF.

V usage is TRBV4-3 and J usage is TRBJ2-5, with D perhaps matching TRBD2 (6 bases). CDR1 and CDR2 (germline): LGHNA, YSLEER. Trimming took off 2 bases at V and 5 bases at J, with 18 bases between the two ends. The CDR3 runs to 16 residues. In DNA form, the CDR3 reads TGCGCCAGCAGCCAATCCGCTGCGAGCGGGCGGGAGACCCAGTACTTC. Protein: CASSQSAASGRETQYF.

The CDR3 spells CASSTRQGKGYGYTF. The CDR3 region has the DNA TGTGCCAGCAGCACACGACAGGGTAAGGGCTATGGCTACACCTTC. V usage is TRBV5-4 and J usage is TRBJ1-2; 7 nucleotides align to TRBD1. Germline V gene data show CDR1 as SGHNT and CDR2 as YYREEE (reference sequence). V lost 4 bases, J lost 4 bases, and 10 bases stayed unmatched. There are 15 residues in the CDR3.

This clone was counted only a few times. V and J are TRBV29-1 and TRBJ1-1; 7 bases agree with TRBD1. V was pared by 8 bases and J by 2 bases, with 8 bases of the junction left unmatched. Germline CDR1 and CDR2: SQVTM and ANQGSEA. The CDR3 is 13 residues long. This CDR3 is CSHTGDRNTEAFF. CDR3 DNA sequence: TGCAGCCATACAGGGGATAGAAACACTGAAGCTTTCTTT.

The chain combines TRBV6-2 or TRBV6-3 with TRBJ1-2; 7 bases line up with TRBD1. Germline trimming cut 5 bases from V and 1 base from J; bases unmatched to any gene: 4. The CDR3 sequence is 14 residues long. Germline assignment: CDR1 MNHEY and CDR2 SVGEGT. The CDR3 bases are TGTGCCAGCAGTCCCGGGACAGATAACTATGGCTACACCTTC. Its translation: CASSPGTDNYGYTF.

The V and J genes are TRBV7-6 and TRBJ1-1; no firm D call. The CDR3 has 13 amino acids. Germline CDR1 and CDR2: SGHVS and FNYEAQ. V was cut by 2 bases and J by 3 bases, with 7 bases left in between. The CDR3 sequence is CASSLNTDTEAFF. The CDR3 DNA follows: TGTGCCAGCAGCTTAAATACGGACACTGAAGCTTTCTTT.

The chain carries TRBV9 and TRBJ1-1, with D maybe TRBD1 (6 bases). CDR1 and CDR2 (germline): SGDLS, YYNGEE. V lost 4 bases and J lost 1, with 11 bases in between. This CDR3 is built from 14 residues. As DNA, the CDR3 is TGTGCCAGCAGCTACCGGGACACGAACACTGAAGCTTTCTTT. Translation gives CASSYRDTNTEAFF.

This clone was counted between two and nine times. CDR3 nucleotide sequence: TGTGCCAGCAGTTCAGGCCGGGCCAGGGGGTCCCACGAGCAGTACTTC. As protein: CASSSGRARGSHEQYF. The chain uses TRBV27 and TRBJ2-7, with 7 bases fitting TRBD1. This CDR3 comprises 16 residues. Germline assignment: CDR1 MNHEY and CDR2 SMNVEV (reference sequence). V was pared by 4 bases and J by 5 bases, with 14 bases of the junction left unmatched.

Only one count was recorded for this clone. Here the CDR3 DNA reads TGTGCCAGCAGCCGAGTGGGGGCAGAGACCCAGTACTTC. Encoded protein: CASSRVGAETQYF. This chain joins TRBV28 and TRBJ2-5; TRBD1 might be the D (6 bases). CDR3 length: 13 amino acids. Germline CDR1 MDHEN, CDR2 SYDVKM. Trimming cost V 6 bases and J 4 bases, with 12 bases left between them.

This rearrangement joins TRBV7-2 to TRBJ2-1; a possible D gene is TRBD2 (5 bases). This CDR3 has 15 amino acids. V was clipped by 5 bases and J by 6 bases, with 17 bases between them. Germline V gene lookup returns CDR1 SGHTA and CDR2 FQGNSA. CDR3 sequence (DNA): TGTGCCAGCAGCCCCCTGCCCATTGGGAGCAATGAGCAGTTCTTC. Translated, it gives CASSPLPIGSNEQFF.

The chain recombines TRBV5-5 with TRBJ2-7; 7 bases align to TRBD1. Germline V gene data show CDR1 as SGHKS and CDR2 as YYEKEE (reference sequence). This CDR3 is 12 amino acids long. The V and J ends lost 5 bases and 6 bases, in that order; junction bases with no gene match: 5. Written as DNA, the CDR3 is TGTGCCAGCAGTTGGGACAGCGGCGAGCAGTACTTC. It encodes CASSWDSGEQYF. The full variable domain, rest sourced from reference TRBV5-5 and TRBJ2-7, is DAGVTQSPTHLIKTRGQQVTLRCSPISGHKSVSWYQQVLGQGPQFIFQYYEKEERGRGNFPDRFSARQFPNYSSELNVNALLLGDSALYLCASSWDSGEQYFGPGTRLTVT.

CDR3 bases: TGTGCCAGCAGTTACCAGAGGGTTGGCTTTAATTCACCCCTCCACTTT. Amino acid sequence: CASSYQRVGFNSPLHF. The rearrangement links TRBV6-6 to TRBJ1-6; D not resolved. Germline loops: CDR1 MNHNY, CDR2 SVGAGI (reference sequence). CDR3 length: 16 amino acids. V lost 2 bases and J 6 bases, leaving 14 bases between the germline ends.